These T cell receptor beta chains were read from a single sample in a study of blood T cells in healthy people across ages. MiXCR, run by TCRdb on the 5' RACE reads, gives a single entry per CDR3 protein. The table includes 1.2 million to 1.5 million distinct CDR3 sequences, around 39% detected once. The material sequenced was blood. Source of these receptors: a woman younger than 35 in good health. CDR3s include the opening cysteine and the closing phenylalanine or tryptophan. A D gene is named only where the DNA matches it firmly. A row's size may be missing; if present it is once, few, many or a size class.

v_gene,j_gene,d_gene,abundance,CDR3nt,CDR3aa
TRBV4-1,TRBJ2-5,-,many,TGCGCCAGCAGCCAAGACTTAGGGACCCAGTACTTC,CASSQDLGTQYF
TRBV12-3/TRBV12-4,TRBJ2-5,TRBD2,-,TGCGCCAGCACACTAGCGGGAGGCCAAGAGACCCAGTACTTC,CASTLAGGQETQYF
TRBV27,TRBJ1-6,-,-,TGTGCCAGCAGTCCCTCCCGGGGCAGGAACTATAATTCACCCCTCCACTTT,CASSPSRGRNYNSPLHF
TRBV10-3,TRBJ2-3,TRBD2,-,TGTGCCACACGTCCTGTTAGCGGGGGATCAGATACGCAGTATTTT,CATRPVSGGSDTQYF
TRBV28,TRBJ2-7,-,-,TGTGCCAGCAGTTTAGACTCGGGAATAGGCGAGCAGTACTTC,CASSLDSGIGEQYF
TRBV5-6,TRBJ1-1,TRBD1,-,TGTGCCAGCAGACGACCGGGACAGGGTGCAGCTTTCTTT,CASRRPGQGAAFF
TRBV13,TRBJ2-3,-,-,TGTGCCAGCAGCTCCGACAGAAGAGTCACAGATACGCAGTATTTT,CASSSDRRVTDTQYF
TRBV4-1,TRBJ2-1,TRBD2,-,TGCGCCAGCAGCTTTAGCGGGGGCGTTAATGAGCAGCTCTTC,CASSFSGGVNEQLF
TRBV20-1,TRBJ2-3,-,few,TGCAGTGCTAGCTATAGCGTCGGAGATACGCAGTATTTT,CSASYSVGDTQYF
TRBV20-1,TRBJ2-7,-,-,TGCAGTGCTAGAGTTGGCGGTCCTAGCTCCTACAATGAGCAGTACTTC,CSARVGGPSSYNEQYF
TRBV29-1,TRBJ2-1,-,-,TGCAGCGTCGAGAGGGCAGGGCACACCTACAATGAGCAGTTCTTC,CSVERAGHTYNEQFF
TRBV28,TRBJ1-2,-,-,TGTGCCAGCAAGAGGGGATCTAACTATGGCTACACCTTC,CASKRGSNYGYTF
TRBV2,TRBJ2-3,-,-,TGTGCCAGCAGTGGTTTGGCTTCGGAGCCGAGCACAGATACGCAGTATTTT,CASSGLASEPSTDTQYF
TRBV2,TRBJ1-5,-,many,TGTGCCATCAGGACAGACCGACAGCCCCAGCATTTT,CAIRTDRQPQHF
TRBV3-1,TRBJ2-5,-,few,TGTGCCAGCAGCCAGGACTCTCCGGGCGGGCAAGAGACCCAGTACTTC,CASSQDSPGGQETQYF
TRBV6-5,TRBJ2-1,-,-,TGTGCCACCCTCGGGGAAGGGGCCTTCCAAGAGACCCAGTTCTTC,CATLGEGAFQETQFF
TRBV7-6,TRBJ2-7,-,-,TGTGCCAGCAGAGGGGGACCGCACTACGAGCAGTACTTC,CASRGGPHYEQYF
TRBV20-1,TRBJ2-1,TRBD2,-,TGCAGTGGCCCGGGACTAGCGGGGAGTGAGCAGTTCTTC,CSGPGLAGSEQFF
TRBV6-1,TRBJ2-3,-,-,TGTGCCAGCAGTGAAATCATCCGGAGCAGGACAGATACGCAGTATTTT,CASSEIIRSRTDTQYF
TRBV7-2,TRBJ2-3,-,-,TGTGCCAGCAGCCAGGGGGGGGCCGTCACAGATACGCAGTATTTT,CASSQGGAVTDTQYF
TRBV4-2,TRBJ2-1,-,-,TGTGCCAGCAGCCAAGATAACAGGGTCGGCGATGAGCAGTTCTTC,CASSQDNRVGDEQFF
TRBV27,TRBJ2-1,-,few,TGTGCCAGCAGTTCTCCACTAGTAGGCAATGAGCAGTTCTTC,CASSSPLVGNEQFF
TRBV6-5,TRBJ2-1,-,few,TGTGCCAGCAGTTACCTGGGTTCCTACAATGAGCAGTTCTTC,CASSYLGSYNEQFF
TRBV7-3,TRBJ2-1,-,-,TGTGCCAGCAGCTTAACGACCGATGAGCAGTTCTTC,CASSLTTDEQFF
TRBV20-1,TRBJ2-1,TRBD2,-,TGCAGTGCTAGCTTACTAGCGGGGGGCAATAGAAATGAGCAGTTCTTC,CSASLLAGGNRNEQFF
TRBV21-1,TRBJ1-2,-,-,TGTGCCAGCACGGCACCGGGGGGCTACACCTTC,CASTAPGGYTF
TRBV29-1,TRBJ1-2,-,-,TGCAGCGGGGGAACTAACTATGGCTACACCTTC,CSGGTNYGYTF
TRBV2,TRBJ1-1,-,-,TGTGCCAGCAGTGAAGAAGGCAGCAACATTGAAGCTTTCTTT,CASSEEGSNIEAFF